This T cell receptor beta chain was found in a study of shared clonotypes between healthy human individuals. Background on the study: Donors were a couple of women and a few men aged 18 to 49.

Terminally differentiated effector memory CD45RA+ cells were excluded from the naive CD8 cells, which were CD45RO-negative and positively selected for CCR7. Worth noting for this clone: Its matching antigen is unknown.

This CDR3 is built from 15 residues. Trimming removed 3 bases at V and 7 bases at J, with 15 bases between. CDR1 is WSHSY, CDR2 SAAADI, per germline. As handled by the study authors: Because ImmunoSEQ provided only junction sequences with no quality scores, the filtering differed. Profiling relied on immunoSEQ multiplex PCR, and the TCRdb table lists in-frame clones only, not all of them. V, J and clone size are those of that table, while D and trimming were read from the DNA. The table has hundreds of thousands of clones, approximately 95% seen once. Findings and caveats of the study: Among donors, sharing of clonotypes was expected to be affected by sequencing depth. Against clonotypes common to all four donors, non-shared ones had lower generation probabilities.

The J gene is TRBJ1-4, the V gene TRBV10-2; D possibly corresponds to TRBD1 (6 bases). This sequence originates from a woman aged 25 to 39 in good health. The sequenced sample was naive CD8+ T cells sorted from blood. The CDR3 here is CASSELGGETEKLFF. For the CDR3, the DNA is TGCGCCAGCAGTGAACTGGGGGGCGAGACTGAAAAACTGTTTTTT.